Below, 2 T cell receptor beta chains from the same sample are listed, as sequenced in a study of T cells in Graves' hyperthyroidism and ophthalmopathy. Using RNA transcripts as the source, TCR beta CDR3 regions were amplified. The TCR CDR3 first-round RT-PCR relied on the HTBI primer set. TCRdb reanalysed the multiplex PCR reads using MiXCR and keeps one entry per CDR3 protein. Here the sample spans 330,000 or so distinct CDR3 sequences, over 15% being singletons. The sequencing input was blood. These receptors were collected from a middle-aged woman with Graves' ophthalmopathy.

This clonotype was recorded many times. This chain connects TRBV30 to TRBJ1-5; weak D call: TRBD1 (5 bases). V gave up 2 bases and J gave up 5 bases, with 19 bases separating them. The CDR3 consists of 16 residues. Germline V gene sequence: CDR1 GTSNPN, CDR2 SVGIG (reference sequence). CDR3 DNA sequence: TGTGCCTGGAGTCGGTTGGGGCAGAACCCTTATCAGCCCCAGCATTTT. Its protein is CAWSRLGQNPYQPQHF.

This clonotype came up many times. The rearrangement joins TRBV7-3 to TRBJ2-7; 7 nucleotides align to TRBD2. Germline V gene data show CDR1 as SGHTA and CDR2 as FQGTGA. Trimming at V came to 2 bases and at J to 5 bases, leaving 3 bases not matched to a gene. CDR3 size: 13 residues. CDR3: CASSLGGDDEQYF. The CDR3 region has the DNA TGTGCCAGCAGCTTAGGGGGGGACGACGAGCAGTACTTC.